Presented here are 17 T cell receptor beta chains from one specimen sequenced in a study of T cells in Graves' hyperthyroidism and ophthalmopathy. The TCR beta CDR3 regions underwent amplification using RNA transcripts as the source. Initially, a first-round RT-PCR of the TCR CDR3 employed the HTBI primer set. From the multiplex PCR reads, TCRdb called clonotypes with MiXCR, one entry per CDR3 protein. The repertoire holds fewer than 300,000 distinct CDR3 sequences, with less than 30% as singletons. Sequencing was carried out using blood. These receptor sequences come from a man aged 35-49 years with Graves' hyperthyroidism that later progressed to Graves' ophthalmopathy.

This clonotype was seen a handful of times. The chain links TRBV12-3 or TRBV12-4 to TRBJ2-7; tentative D call: TRBD1 (6 bases). With 4 bases removed from V and 1 base from J, the gap between germline ends came to 11 bases. There are 14 residues in the CDR3. The CDR3 loop is CASSSDRWSYEQYF. In DNA form, the CDR3 reads TGTGCCAGCAGTTCGGACAGATGGTCCTACGAGCAGTACTTC.

This clonotype was recorded at least ten times. The chain links TRBV7-2 to TRBJ1-6, with TRBD1 matching over 7 bases. The V gene end was trimmed by 5 bases and the J gene end by 7 bases; junction bases not matched to a gene: 8. The CDR3 totals 15 residues. CDR1 is SGHTA and CDR2 is FQGNSA in the germline V gene. CDR3 coding DNA: TGTGCCAGCAGCAGATCGACAGGGAGCAATTCACCCCTCCACTTT. Protein: CASSRSTGSNSPLHF.

The chain links TRBV6-5 to TRBJ1-2; 7 nucleotides line up with TRBD1. This CDR3 contains 16 residues. The ends lost 3 bases at V and 7 bases at J; junction bases unmatched: 14. Germline V lookup: CDR1 MNHEY, CDR2 SVGAGI. CDR3 protein: CASSYIVNGGQSGYTF. CDR3 DNA: TGTGCCAGCAGTTATATTGTCAATGGGGGACAGAGTGGCTACACCTTC.

This clonotype was recorded at least ten times. The rearrangement joins TRBV20-1 to TRBJ2-2; 9 nucleotides match TRBD1. The CDR3 has 14 residues. V was clipped by 4 bases and J by 5 bases; unmatched bases: 5. Per germline, CDR1 DFQATT and CDR2 SNEGSKA (reference sequence). The CDR3 DNA sequence: TGCAGTGCTACCCGGGACAGGGTGACCGGGGAGCTGTTTTTT. It is translated as CSATRDRVTGELFF.

The gene calls are TRBV12-3 or TRBV12-4 and TRBJ2-5; no definite D call. CDR3 length equals 14 residues. V shed 6 bases and J shed 5 bases, with 16 bases lying between them. DNA of the CDR3: TGTGCCAGCAGCCTCGGAAGGGTCGGCGAGACCCAGTACTTC. The encoded protein is CASSLGRVGETQYF.

In this sample, this clonotype turned up many times. The chain employs TRBV11-2 and TRBJ2-7; 9 positions match TRBD2. After removal of 0 bases from V and 2 bases from J, the junction contained 2 bases not matched to a gene. Germline CDR1 SGHAT, CDR2 FQNNGV. The CDR3 extends over 15 amino acids. In DNA, the CDR3 is TGTGCCAGCAGCTTAGATTCTAGCGGGGCCTACGAGCAGTACTTC. Translated, it gives CASSLDSSGAYEQYF.

This clonotype was seen more than once but under ten times. V is TRBV18 and J is TRBJ2-5, with 7 bases lining up with TRBD1. This CDR3 comprises 15 residues. CDR1 and CDR2 (germline): KGHSH, LQKENI. With V trimmed by 5 bases and J by 5 bases, 11 bases remained unmatched. This chain's CDR3 is CASSGGQQDLETQYF. CDR3 nucleotide sequence: TGTGCCAGCTCAGGGGGACAGCAGGATTTGGAGACCCAGTACTTC. Full variable domain (outside the CDR3, taken from reference TRBV18 and TRBJ2-5): NAGVMQNPRHLVRRRGQEARLRCSPMKGHSHVYWYRQLPEEGLKFMVYLQKENIIDESGMPKERFSAEFPKEGPSILRIQQVVRGDSAAYFCASSGGQQDLETQYFGPGTRLLVL.

This clonotype has at least ten counts. The chain has TRBV4-1 and TRBJ1-5; perhaps TRBD1 as D (6 bases). Trimming took off 0 bases at V and 7 bases at J, with 10 bases between the two ends. Germline CDR1 and CDR2: MGHRA and YSYEKL. The CDR3 sequence is 14 residues long. The CDR3 sequence is CASSQDQGRQPQHF. The DNA of the CDR3 is TGCGCCAGCAGCCAAGATCAGGGGCGACAGCCCCAGCATTTT.

This clonotype was counted a few times. The gene calls are TRBV6-1 and TRBJ1-2, with 9 bases matching TRBD1. CDR1 and CDR2 from the germline V gene are MNHNS and SASEGT. The CDR3 is 13 amino acids. Unmatched junction bases numbered 9, after V lost 8 bases and J lost 8 bases. In nucleotides, the CDR3 is TGTGCCAGCTATTCTGGACAGGGGAGAGGCTACACCTTC. It encodes CASYSGQGRGYTF.

This clonotype was found a few times. The chain is built from TRBV12-3 or TRBV12-4 and TRBJ2-5; 15 bases line up with TRBD2. V was pared by 4 bases and J by 4 bases, with 7 bases of the junction left unmatched. The CDR3 has 17 amino acids. The CDR3 DNA is TGTGCCAGCAGTTCGGGGACTAGCGGGAGGAACGGAGAGACCCAGTACTTC. Translating it yields CASSSGTSGRNGETQYF.

This rearrangement joins TRBV6-2 or TRBV6-3 to TRBJ1-2; D gene ambiguous. Between the trimmed V and J ends, which lost 6 bases and 7 bases, there was a span of 15 bases. The V gene's germline CDR1 is MNHEY and CDR2 SVGEGT. This CDR3 is 13 amino acids long. The CDR3 is CASRVGAEGGYTF. Written as DNA, the CDR3 is TGTGCCAGCAGAGTGGGCGCTGAGGGTGGCTACACCTTC.

There are many counts of this clonotype. This chain joins TRBV12-3 or TRBV12-4 and TRBJ1-1; D not certain. Trimming left V 6 bases short and J 4 bases short, with 18 bases between. This CDR3 is 15 amino acids long. The CDR3 DNA sequence: TGTGCCAGCAGCCCCCGACGAGGGTGGGGCACTGAAGCTTTCTTT. Amino acids: CASSPRRGWGTEAFF.

In this sample, this clonotype turned up many times. This chain links TRBV5-1 with TRBJ2-2; no clear D. CDR1 SGHRS and CDR2 YFSETQ come from the germline V gene. V was clipped by 7 bases and J by 0 bases, with 10 bases between them. The CDR3 is made up of 14 amino acids. The CDR3 DNA reads TGCGCCAGCTTGCCCAGCTCGAACACCGGGGAGCTGTTTTTT. Translated, it gives CASLPSSNTGELFF.

This clonotype occurred many times. The chain couples TRBV6-5 to TRBJ2-7, with 9 positions matching TRBD1. Germline V gene sequence: CDR1 MNHEY, CDR2 SVGAGI. The length of the CDR3 is 15 residues. Trimming cost V 8 bases and J 4 bases; bases outside gene matches: 12. CDR3 region: CASGIRQGEGYEQYF. In nucleotides, the CDR3 is TGTGCCAGCGGAATACGACAGGGGGAAGGATACGAGCAGTACTTC.

The rearrangement uses TRBV7-2 and TRBJ2-7, with D uncertain. This CDR3 contains 13 residues. Germline V gene sequence: CDR1 SGHTA, CDR2 FQGNSA. Trimming stripped 0 bases from V and 5 bases from J, with 8 bases between. The CDR3 reads CASSLAWVDEQYF. For the CDR3, the DNA is TGTGCCAGCAGCTTAGCGTGGGTTGACGAGCAGTACTTC. The variable domain in full, completed from reference TRBV7-2 and TRBJ2-7, reads GAGVSQSPSNKVTEKGKDVELRCDPISGHTALYWYRQSLGQGLEFLIYFQGNSAPDKSGLPSDRFSAERTGGSVSTLTIQRTQQEDSAVYLCASSLAWVDEQYFGPGTRLTVT.

This clonotype was found a few times. The J gene is TRBJ1-1, the V gene TRBV28; 10 positions match TRBD1. CDR1 is MDHEN, CDR2 SYDVKM, per germline. The CDR3 runs 15 residues. J lost 0 bases, V lost 10 bases, and 8 bases had no gene match. CDR3 sequence (DNA): TGTGCCACCAGACAGGGGGCCCTCATGAACACTGAAGCTTTCTTT. Encoded protein: CATRQGALMNTEAFF.

This clonotype was recorded many times. Likely a read error: the CDR3 ends without its conserved phenylalanine or tryptophan. The V call is TRBV30, the J call TRBJ1-1; tentative D call: TRBD1 (6 bases). Deletions cut 5 bases from V and 2 bases from J, with 12 bases between. Germline loops: CDR1 GTSNPN, CDR2 SVGIG (reference sequence). The CDR3 covers 13 residues. The DNA for the CDR3 is TGTGCCTGGGTAGGAGGGGGTAACACTGAAGCTTTCCTT. This gives the protein CAWVGGGNTEAFL.